This T cell receptor beta chain was sequenced during a study of T cell responses to AZD1222 COVID-19 vaccine. Germline lookup yields CDR1 SQVTM and CDR2 ANQGSEA. The CDR3 consists of 14 residues. V lost 7 bases and J lost 0, with 14 bases in between. The assay was immunoSEQ multiplex PCR, and TCRdb's table has in-frame clones only and misses some. The top ten hold approximately 5% of the sample, which has about 110,000 clones, approximately 88% seen once. The TCR was taken from an adult in good health. Sequences were derived from peripheral blood, sampled on day 0 of AZD1222 vaccination. The chain couples TRBV29-1 to TRBJ2-3; maybe TRBD1 (5 bases). The DNA for the CDR3 is TGCAGCGGCTCTGGGGCAGTAAGCACAGATACGCAGTATTTT. It is translated as CSGSGAVSTDTQYF.